The entry that follows covers one TCR beta chain sequence. The antigen remains undetermined. Trimming cost V 0 bases and J 5 bases, with 8 bases left between them. This CDR3 spans 13 amino acids. Germline-derived CDR1 and CDR2 are SGHRS and YFSETQ. This record belongs to a study of cytomegalovirus exposure and HLA in healthy donors. Study outcomes and limitations: The majority of TCR sequences were rare, yet some public TCRs appeared in many donors.

Sequencing was performed with immunoSEQ multiplex PCR; in TCRdb, only in-frame clones are kept and a portion is missing. The sample lists tens of thousands of clones, roughly 85% seen once, with 20% in the top ten. V gene TRBV5-1 combines with J gene TRBJ2-5; no clear D gene. This TCR came from a young man in good health and CMV-seropositive. The sequencing sample was made of PBMCs. The CDR3 bases are TGCGCCAGCAGCTTGGAGCCCGGGGAGACCCAGTACTTC. Encoded protein: CASSLEPGETQYF.